One sample yielded the 17 T cell receptor beta chains listed below, sequenced in a study of metastatic and nonmetastatic thyroid tumors. Prior to thyroid surgery, none of the patients had received any treatment. MiXCR was used by TCRdb to re-call the PCR reads. Seen here are about 11,000 clones, 30% observed once, and the top ten hold around 17%. The sequencing sample was made of tumor tissue. The receptors were sampled from a female donor with papillary thyroid cancer or a benign thyroid nodule (not recorded which). Some clones in this sample may be carry-over from other donors' samples.

This chain joins TRBV2 and TRBJ2-7; tentatively, D is TRBD1 (6 bases). The V end lost 6 bases, the J end lost 3 bases, and 12 bases lay between the germline ends. CDR1 SNHLY and CDR2 FYNNEI come from the germline V gene. The CDR3 sequence is 13 residues long. The CDR3 nucleotides read TGTGCCAGCAGACAGGGTCCCCACTACGAGCAGTACTTC. Its translation: CASRQGPHYEQYF.

By its share, this clone is medium-sized. This chain joins TRBV20-1 and TRBJ2-7; TRBD2 aligns across 12 bases. This CDR3 spans 14 amino acids. Germline-derived CDR1 and CDR2 are DFQATT and SNEGSKA (reference sequence). J was trimmed by 7 bases and V by 5 bases; bases with no gene match: 9. The CDR3 nucleotides read TGCAGTGCTTCCGGGACTAGCGGGTTGGGGGAGCAGTACTTC. Translating it yields CSASGTSGLGEQYF.

This chain uses TRBV5-1 with TRBJ2-2; tentatively, D is TRBD2 (6 bases). V was clipped by 4 bases and J by 3 bases, with 16 bases between them. The germline V gene encodes CDR1 SGHRS and CDR2 YFSETQ. This CDR3 comprises 16 residues. DNA for the CDR3: TGCGCCAGCAGCCGACTCGGCGGGATAGACACCGGGGAGCTGTTTTTT. Amino acid sequence: CASSRLGGIDTGELFF.

The table lists this clone with many counts. This sequence joins TRBV7-6 and TRBJ2-3, with 11 bases identical to TRBD2. CDR3 size: 15 residues. Per the germline V gene, CDR1 is SGHVS and CDR2 is FNYEAQ. Unmatched junction bases numbered 9, after V lost 7 bases and J lost 6 bases. CDR3 residues: CASTIAGGHIDTQYF. The CDR3 DNA is TGTGCCAGCACCATAGCGGGGGGGCATATCGATACGCAGTATTTT.

The table lists this clone with many counts. V usage is TRBV9 and J usage is TRBJ2-7; a weak D match, TRBD1 (5 bases). The V end was cut by 7 bases, the J end by 4 bases, with 21 bases between. The CDR3 loop spans 15 amino acids. Per the germline V gene, CDR1 is SGDLS and CDR2 is YYNGEE. The CDR3 sequence: CASAGGTGVGYEQYF. The DNA of the CDR3 is TGTGCCAGCGCCGGTGGCACAGGTGTGGGATACGAGCAGTACTTC.

A note on this clone: Relative to the germline gene, one junction end is altered; a read error may explain this. The chain is built from TRBV6-1 and TRBJ1-1; D is unresolved. CDR1 and CDR2 (germline): MNHNS, SASEGT. This CDR3 contains 14 residues. As DNA, the CDR3 is TGTGCCAGCACTATTTACCGGGAGAGCACTGAATCTTTCTTT. Translating it yields CASTIYRESTESFF.

The genes are TRBV7-3 and TRBJ2-1, with 8 bases matching TRBD1. Germline assignment: CDR1 SGHTA and CDR2 FQGTGA. The CDR3 totals 15 residues. Unmatched junction bases numbered 10, after V lost 5 bases and J lost 7 bases. The CDR3 DNA is TGTGCCAGCAGCCTCCGACAGGGGATATCGAATGAGCAGTTCTTC. The encoded protein is CASSLRQGISNEQFF.

This clone appeared a few times. In DNA form, the CDR3 reads TGTGCCAGCAGTGAAGCAGCGGGAGGGGGGTACAATGAGCAGTTCTTC. This sequence encodes CASSEAAGGGYNEQFF. The J gene is TRBJ2-1, the V gene TRBV6-1, with 10 bases that match TRBD2. The CDR3 has 16 amino acids. Per the germline V gene, CDR1 is MNHNS and CDR2 is SASEGT. The V segment lost 0 bases and the J segment 4 bases; nucleotides outside the gene matches: 3.

This clone has a count of ten or more. Other DNA sequences from this sample encode an identical CDR3 as well. The chain is built from TRBV24-1 and TRBJ2-5; D possibly corresponds to TRBD1 (6 bases). The CDR3 spans 11 residues. The V end was cut by 9 bases, the J end by 5 bases, with 9 bases between. Germline V CDR1 and CDR2: KGHDR, SFDVKD. CDR3 DNA sequence: TGTGCCACCGGGACAAGGGAGACCCAGTACTTC. Residues: CATGTRETQYF.

Note on this clone: At one of its ends the junction is not consistent with the germline gene, which may arise from a read error. The chain is built from TRBV7-9 and TRBJ1-1; D is ambiguous. Germline CDR1 reads SEHNR; CDR2 reads FQNEAQ (reference sequence). CDR3 length: 11 amino acids. The CDR3 bases are TGTGCCAACAGCTCTAGCTCTGAAGCTTTCTTT. Translation: CANSSSSEAFF. The full variable domain, completed using reference TRBV7-9 and TRBJ1-1, is DTGVSQNPRHKITKRGQNVTFRCDPISEHNRLYWYRQTLGQGPEFLTYFQNEAQLEKSRLLSDRFSAERPKGSFSTLEIQRTEQGDSAMYLCANSSSSEAFFGQGTRLTVV.

The chain recombines TRBV28 with TRBJ2-5; either TRBD1 or TRBD2 may supply D (5 bases each). This CDR3 spans 13 amino acids. The germline V and J ends were trimmed by 7 bases and 0 bases, with 9 bases remaining between them. Germline CDR1 and CDR2: MDHEN and SYDVKM. The CDR3 coding sequence is TGTGCCAGCATGGGGACGGACCAAGAGACCCAGTACTTC. As protein: CASMGTDQETQYF. Full variable domain (outside the CDR3, taken from reference TRBV28 and TRBJ2-5): DVKVTQSSRYLVKRTGEKVFLECVQDMDHENMFWYRQDPGLGLRLIYFSYDVKMKEKGDIPEGYSVSREKKERFSLILESASTNQTSMYLCASMGTDQETQYFGPGTRLLVL.

J is TRBJ2-7 and V is TRBV3-1, with a tentative D call TRBD1 (5 bases). V was cut by 0 bases and J by 2 bases, with 14 bases left in between. The CDR3 sequence is 16 residues long. The V gene's germline CDR1 is LGHDT and CDR2 YNNKEL (reference sequence). CDR3 amino acids: CASSQDIGQKAYEQYF. The DNA of the CDR3 is TGTGCCAGCAGCCAAGATATAGGACAAAAGGCCTACGAGCAGTACTTC.

The chain has TRBV3-1 and TRBJ2-7; D remains unclear. Germline V gene lookup returns CDR1 LGHDT and CDR2 YNNKEL (reference sequence). The germline V and J ends were trimmed by 1 base and 0 bases, with 22 bases remaining between them. This CDR3 is built from 19 residues. In nucleotides, the CDR3 is TGTGCCAGCAGCCAAGTACGATCGCGGTTAGCTGCGTACTCCTACGAGCAGTACTTC. It is translated as CASSQVRSRLAAYSYEQYF.

The chain employs TRBV11-3 and TRBJ2-2; no clear D. Germline V gene data show CDR1 as SGHNT and CDR2 as YENEEA. The CDR3 spans 15 residues. V was shortened by 7 bases and J by 7 bases, with 19 bases between the two germline ends. DNA for the CDR3: TGTGCCAGCATAGAGTACGTATTGGGAATCGGGGAGCTGTTTTTT. This codes for CASIEYVLGIGELFF. Together with reference TRBV11-3 and TRBJ2-2, the CDR3 gives the full variable domain: EAGVVQSPRYKIIEKKQPVAFWCNPISGHNTLYWYLQNLGQGPELLIRYENEEAVDDSQLPKDRFSAERLKGVDSTLKIQPAELGDSAVYLCASIEYVLGIGELFFGEGSRLTVL.

This clone was recorded only once. The rearrangement uses TRBV4-3 and TRBJ2-7; TRBD1 might be the D (6 bases). V dropped 0 bases and J dropped 6 bases, with 12 bases sitting between them. Germline V lookup: CDR1 LGHNA, CDR2 YSLEER. There are 14 residues in the CDR3. The DNA of the CDR3 is TGCGCCAGCAGCCAAGATAGGGACACCATCGAGCAGTACTTC. Protein sequence: CASSQDRDTIEQYF.

The V call is TRBV20-1, the J call TRBJ2-7, with 12 positions matching TRBD1. CDR3 size: 15 residues. Trimming took 6 bases from V and 2 from J; bases not matched to a gene: 8. The germline gives CDR1 DFQATT, CDR2 SNEGSKA (reference sequence). The CDR3 nucleotides are TGCAGTGCGCCTCCCGGGACAGGGGGCGCCTACGAGCAGTACTTC. Its protein is CSAPPGTGGAYEQYF.

This chain joins TRBV11-2 and TRBJ2-3; the match to TRBD2 covers 12 bases. Per germline, CDR1 SGHAT and CDR2 FQNNGV. The CDR3 has 16 residues. V lost 6 bases, J lost 5 bases, and 9 bases stayed unmatched. CDR3 residues: CASRTLAGGPGDTQYF. The CDR3 nucleotides read TGTGCCAGCAGAACCCTAGCGGGGGGGCCGGGAGATACGCAGTATTTT.